A single sample is the source of the 30 T cell receptor beta chains below, sequenced in a study of T cells after yellow fever vaccination. TCRdb reanalysed the 5' RACE reads using MiXCR and keeps one entry per CDR3 protein. The top ten clones hold around 17% of a sample with hundreds of thousands of distinct CDR3 sequences, about 8.7% of them seen once. The material sequenced was PBMCs, taken on the day of the first yellow fever vaccination. The receptors originated from a man between 18 and 29 years old who received the YFV17D yellow fever vaccine.

The V gene is TRBV12-3 or TRBV12-4, the J gene TRBJ1-1; D gene unclear. CDR3 length: 14 amino acids. V was pared by 3 bases and J by 0 bases, with 8 bases between. The CDR3 DNA follows: TGTGCCAGCAGTTTCGGCTACATGAACACTGAAGCTTTCTTT. As protein: CASSFGYMNTEAFF.

The rearrangement links TRBV15 to TRBJ2-2; D gene ambiguous. The germline V gene encodes CDR1 LNHNV and CDR2 YYDKDF (reference sequence). Trimming shortened V by 1 base and J by 4 bases, and 7 bases separated the two germline ends. The CDR3 runs 14 residues. CDR3 nucleotide sequence: TGTGCCACCAGCAGAGTTTCGGGCACCGGGGAGCTGTTTTTT. This encodes CATSRVSGTGELFF.

This clonotype occurred many times. The rearrangement uses TRBV30 and TRBJ1-1; 7 bases map to TRBD1. Germline V gives CDR1 GTSNPN, CDR2 SVGIG (reference sequence). Trimming at V came to 3 bases and at J to 3 bases, leaving 4 bases not matched to a gene. This CDR3 contains 13 residues. The CDR3 reads CAWSADRDTEAFF. The CDR3 bases are TGTGCCTGGAGCGCCGACAGGGACACTGAAGCTTTCTTT.

This clonotype was observed a few times. The V gene is TRBV4-3, the J gene TRBJ2-6; possibly TRBD2 for D (6 bases). The V gene's germline CDR1 is LGHNA and CDR2 YSLEER. This CDR3 has 17 amino acids. V was clipped by 4 bases and J by 0 bases, with 13 bases between them. This CDR3 is CASSPPPGASGANVLTF. In DNA form, the CDR3 reads TGCGCCAGCAGCCCCCCCCCGGGAGCCTCTGGGGCCAACGTCCTGACTTTC.

This clonotype was counted only a few times. The chain couples TRBV9 to TRBJ2-3; D not resolved. The CDR3 is 17 amino acids. V lost 3 bases and J lost 6, with 23 bases in between. Germline V lookup: CDR1 SGDLS, CDR2 YYNGEE. The CDR3 sequence: CASSAHAPPGLLDTQYF. The CDR3 coding sequence is TGTGCCAGCAGCGCCCATGCCCCCCCAGGTCTTCTCGATACGCAGTATTTT.

This clonotype was counted a few times. V and J are TRBV20-1 and TRBJ2-5; D is undetermined. Between the trimmed V and J ends, which lost 4 bases and 5 bases, there was a span of 11 bases. The CDR3 totals 12 residues. Germline-derived CDR1 and CDR2 are DFQATT and SNEGSKA (reference sequence). Here the CDR3 reads CSATTSLETQYF. The CDR3 DNA reads TGCAGTGCTACGACCTCGTTGGAGACCCAGTACTTC.

The chain joins TRBV7-3 to TRBJ2-1, with 11 positions matching TRBD2. Looked up from germline, CDR1 is SGHTA and CDR2 is FQGTGA. This CDR3 is built from 15 residues. V lost 1 base, J lost 5 bases, and 1 base stayed unmatched. The CDR3 loop is CASSLSSGGDNEQFF. CDR3 nucleotide sequence: TGTGCCAGCAGCTTAAGTAGCGGGGGGGACAATGAGCAGTTCTTC. Full variable domain (outside the CDR3, taken from reference TRBV7-3 and TRBJ2-1): GAGVSQTPSNKVTEKGKYVELRCDPISGHTALYWYRQSLGQGPEFLIYFQGTGAADDSGLPNDRFFAVRPEGSVSTLKIQRTERGDSAVYLCASSLSSGGDNEQFFGPGTRLTVL.

This clonotype was picked up a small number of times. This chain joins TRBV7-2 and TRBJ1-6; 9 bases match TRBD1. This CDR3 has 15 residues. Germline CDR1 reads SGHTA; CDR2 reads FQGNSA. V lost 5 bases, J lost 13 bases, and 12 bases stayed unmatched. The CDR3 loop is CASSPAPGQGAPLHF. The CDR3 nucleotides read TGTGCCAGCAGCCCAGCTCCGGGACAGGGAGCCCCCCTCCACTTT.

This clonotype showed up just a few times. The genes are TRBV4-1 and TRBJ2-7, with 9 bases aligning to TRBD1. The CDR3 contains 13 residues. V shed 6 bases and J 7 bases; nucleotides not matched to a gene: 7. Per germline, CDR1 MGHRA and CDR2 YSYEKL. CDR3 loop: CASSRDRAGEQYF. The CDR3 region has the DNA TGCGCCAGCAGTCGGGACAGGGCGGGGGAGCAGTACTTC.

This clonotype was found many times. One end of the junction is discordant with germline, which a read error may explain. The J gene is TRBJ2-3, the V gene TRBV18; 9 bases align to TRBD1. The germline gives CDR1 KGHSH, CDR2 LQKENI. The CDR3 has 16 residues. CDR3 sequence: CASSPRNRGREDTQYF. The CDR3 coding sequence is TGTGCCAGCTCCCCACGGAACAGGGGGCGGGAAGATACGCAGTATTTT.

The V call is TRBV5-4, the J call TRBJ2-7; TRBD1 might be the D (5 bases). Trimming shortened V by 4 bases and J by 0 bases, and 11 bases separated the two germline ends. The CDR3 is 14 amino acids. Germline V gene lookup returns CDR1 SGHNT and CDR2 YYREEE (reference sequence). The CDR3 protein is CASSTDSDSYEQYV. As DNA, the CDR3 is TGTGCCAGCAGCACCGACAGTGACTCCTACGAGCAGTACGTC.

The rearrangement uses TRBV21-1 and TRBJ2-7; the table names TRBD2, a call not compared with the DNA. TRBV21-1 is labeled a pseudogene. The CDR3 has 16 residues. The CDR3 spells CASSKFASGLSYEQHV. For the CDR3, the DNA is TGTGCCAGCAGCAAATTCGCTAGCGGGTTATCCTACGAGCAGCACGTC.

CDR3 nucleotide sequence: TGTGCCAGCAGACCGTCGGAGGGGGCTAATTCACCCCTCCACTTT. Amino acids: CASRPSEGANSPLHF. This chain links TRBV6-4 with TRBJ1-6, with 7 bases fitting TRBD1. Germline V lookup: CDR1 MRHNA, CDR2 SNTAGT. The CDR3 runs 15 residues. V was pared by 6 bases and J by 6 bases, with 8 bases of the junction left unmatched.

This clonotype has more than one count but fewer than ten. The gene calls are TRBV9 and TRBJ2-1, with a tentative D call TRBD1 (6 bases). Per the germline V gene, CDR1 is SGDLS and CDR2 is YYNGEE. This CDR3 is built from 14 residues. The V and J ends lost 3 bases and 6 bases respectively, with 13 bases between them. CDR3 amino acids: CASSARLGGNEQFF. As DNA, the CDR3 is TGTGCCAGCAGCGCCCGGCTAGGGGGCAATGAGCAGTTCTTC.

This clonotype was found a few times. The chain has TRBV7-2 and TRBJ2-1; TRBD2 agrees at 9 bases. V lost 0 bases to trimming and J lost 6 bases; unmatched junction nucleotides: 9. Germline assignment: CDR1 SGHTA and CDR2 FQGNSA. The CDR3 consists of 17 residues. In DNA form, the CDR3 reads TGTGCCAGCAGCTTAGCCCTGGGGCGGGGGGGCATCAATGAGCAGTTCTTC. Protein sequence: CASSLALGRGGINEQFF.

This clonotype came up many times. V is TRBV5-1 and J is TRBJ2-1, with 7 positions matching TRBD2. The CDR3 runs to 16 residues. The V and J ends lost 1 base and 2 bases, in that order; junction bases with no gene match: 6. The germline CDR1 and CDR2 sequences are SGHRS and YFSETQ. The CDR3 reads CASSLIAGVTYNEQFF. The CDR3 DNA is TGCGCCAGCAGCTTGATCGCGGGGGTCACCTACAATGAGCAGTTCTTC.

The chain joins TRBV2 to TRBJ1-6; TRBD1 aligns across 7 bases. The V gene end was trimmed by 6 bases and the J gene end by 6 bases; junction bases not matched to a gene: 8. Per germline, CDR1 SNHLY and CDR2 FYNNEI. The CDR3 runs 15 residues. This chain's CDR3 is CASSTGDMGNSPLHF. The DNA of the CDR3 is TGTGCCAGCAGCACAGGGGATATGGGTAATTCACCCCTCCACTTT.

The CDR3 DNA reads TGCGCCAGCAGCTTCGACGGTAATGAAAAACTGTTTTTT. Its protein product is CASSFDGNEKLFF. This chain joins TRBV5-1 and TRBJ1-4; D is unclear. The CDR3 length is 13 residues. CDR1 SGHRS and CDR2 YFSETQ come from the germline V gene. The V end was cut by 2 bases, the J end by 4 bases, with 6 bases between.

This clonotype was seen a few times. The chain combines TRBV7-8 with TRBJ2-2; D remains unclear. The CDR3 runs 15 residues. Germline CDR1 and CDR2: SGHVS and FQNEAQ. The germline V and J ends were trimmed by 2 bases and 0 bases, with 7 bases remaining between them. The CDR3 spells CASSLLASNTGELFF. The CDR3 DNA is TGTGCCAGCAGCTTACTGGCGTCGAACACCGGGGAGCTGTTTTTT.

This clonotype was counted between two and nine times. The chain joins TRBV20-1 to TRBJ2-1, with 11 bases fitting TRBD1. The CDR3 is 13 amino acids. J lost 8 bases, V lost 5 bases, and 5 bases had no gene match. Germline assignment: CDR1 DFQATT and CDR2 SNEGSKA (reference sequence). The DNA for the CDR3 is TGCAGTGCTCGGGACAGGGGGAGGCATGAGCAGTTCTTC. Translating gives CSARDRGRHEQFF.

V is TRBV5-5 and J is TRBJ1-1, with TRBD1 matching 10 bases. CDR3 length: 15 residues. Germline V CDR1 and CDR2: SGHKS, YYEKEE (reference sequence). V trimming: 3 bases; J trimming: 4 bases; junction bases outside the gene matches: 6. The CDR3 region is CASSSPGTGVTEAFF. The CDR3 DNA is TGTGCCAGCAGCTCCCCCGGGACAGGGGTCACTGAAGCTTTCTTT.

This clonotype was counted only a few times. The chain carries TRBV20-1 and TRBJ1-1, with a possible D match to TRBD1 (6 bases). With 4 bases removed from V and 1 base from J, the gap between germline ends came to 10 bases. The CDR3 runs to 13 residues. Germline V CDR1 and CDR2: DFQATT, SNEGSKA (reference sequence). In DNA form, the CDR3 reads TGCAGTGCTATAAGACAGGCGAACACTGAAGCTTTCTTT. As protein: CSAIRQANTEAFF.

The chain employs TRBV6-2 or TRBV6-3 and TRBJ1-5; 11 positions agree with TRBD1. The CDR3 runs 15 residues. V dropped 7 bases and J dropped 9; count of bases not matched to a gene: 11. The germline V gene encodes CDR1 MNHEY and CDR2 SVGEGT. In DNA, the CDR3 is TGTGCCAGCACTATGCGGGGACAGGGGGATTCGCCCCAGCATTTT. Amino acids: CASTMRGQGDSPQHF.

This clonotype was seen a few times. DNA for the CDR3: TGCAGCGTTGATGAGTCGGGGGGCTACACCTTC. It encodes CSVDESGGYTF. This rearrangement joins TRBV29-1 to TRBJ1-2; D remains ambiguous. This CDR3 region has 11 residues. The V end lost 3 bases, the J end lost 8 bases, and 10 bases lay between the germline ends. Germline-derived CDR1 and CDR2 are SQVTM and ANQGSEA.

This clonotype was seen a few times. The V gene is TRBV7-3, the J gene TRBJ2-1, with D hard to call. This CDR3 contains 13 residues. CDR1 is SGHTA and CDR2 is FQGTGA in the germline V gene. Trimming removed 1 base from V and 8 bases from J, with 9 bases in between. The CDR3 coding sequence is TGTGCCAGCAGCTTAAGGGCCCGGGATGAGCAGTTCTTC. It codes for CASSLRARDEQFF.

In this sample, this clonotype turned up many times. The V gene is TRBV5-1, the J gene TRBJ2-1; D remains unclear. This CDR3 contains 12 residues. V lost 4 bases and J 10 bases, leaving 12 bases between the germline ends. CDR1 SGHRS and CDR2 YFSETQ come from the germline V gene. As DNA, the CDR3 is TGCGCCAGCAGCCCTACCCTCTCCGAGCAGTTCTTC. Its translation is CASSPTLSEQFF.

This clonotype was seen repeatedly, ten times or more. The chain couples TRBV12-3 or TRBV12-4 to TRBJ2-4; TRBD2 matches at 13 bases. The CDR3 runs to 15 residues. V shed 5 bases and J 6 bases; nucleotides not matched to a gene: 4. DNA for the CDR3: TGTGCCAGCAGTCTACTAGCGGGGGGGGTAAACATTCAGTACTTC. Translated: CASSLLAGGVNIQYF.

This clonotype turned up a few times. The chain has TRBV25-1 and TRBJ2-7; TRBD1 or TRBD2 may be the D gene (5 bases each). The germline V gene encodes CDR1 MGHDK and CDR2 SYGVNS. The CDR3 runs to 14 residues. Trimming pared 0 bases from V and 6 bases from J, leaving 12 bases between. CDR3 loop: CASSEYGGGGEQYF. For the CDR3, the DNA is TGTGCCAGCAGTGAATATGGTGGGGGTGGCGAGCAGTACTTC.

This clonotype occurred a few times. This chain uses TRBV12-3 or TRBV12-4 with TRBJ1-1; no definite D call. Trimming pared 5 bases from V and 1 base from J, leaving 14 bases between. The length of the CDR3 is 15 residues. The CDR3 sequence is CASSRGGDGNTEAFF. The CDR3 bases are TGTGCCAGCAGTCGGGGTGGGGATGGGAACACTGAAGCTTTCTTT.

This clonotype turned up a few times. V gene TRBV10-3 combines with J gene TRBJ1-3, with D unresolved. This CDR3 has 13 amino acids. The V end was cut by 8 bases, the J end by 0 bases, with 8 bases between. Germline V gives CDR1 ENHRY, CDR2 SYGVKD. As DNA, the CDR3 is TGTGCCATCCTGGGGATCTCTGGAAACACCATATATTTT. Its translation: CAILGISGNTIYF.